This T cell receptor beta chain comes out of a study of high-grade serous ovarian cancer treatment subgroups. In its sample, this clone was seen a few times. What it binds is not known. Tumor tissue was taken before any definitive surgery or chemotherapy was given. Study conclusions and caveats: Repertoire similarity ranged roughly 0.1 to 0.85 between tumors of one patient.

Trimming shortened V by 2 bases and J by 2 bases, and 8 bases separated the two germline ends. The CDR3 runs 13 residues. Germline values: CDR1 SGHDT, CDR2 YYEEEE. Sequencing was performed with immunoSEQ multiplex PCR; in TCRdb, only in-frame clones are kept and a portion is missing. The table has 3,000 to 4,500 clones, around three quarters seen once. The receptor was derived from a human donor with high-grade serous ovarian cancer. Source material: tumor tissue. J is TRBJ2-7 and V is TRBV5-6, with D unclear. CDR3 DNA sequence: TGTGCCAGCAGCTTCGCCAGACCCTACGAGCAGTACTTC. It codes for CASSFARPYEQYF. Supplemented by reference TRBV5-6 and TRBJ2-7, the full variable domain reads DAGVTQSPTHLIKTRGQQVTLRCSPKSGHDTVSWYQQALGQGPQFIFQYYEEEERQRGNFPDRFSGHQFPNYSSELNVNALLLGDSALYLCASSFARPYEQYFGPGTRLTVT.